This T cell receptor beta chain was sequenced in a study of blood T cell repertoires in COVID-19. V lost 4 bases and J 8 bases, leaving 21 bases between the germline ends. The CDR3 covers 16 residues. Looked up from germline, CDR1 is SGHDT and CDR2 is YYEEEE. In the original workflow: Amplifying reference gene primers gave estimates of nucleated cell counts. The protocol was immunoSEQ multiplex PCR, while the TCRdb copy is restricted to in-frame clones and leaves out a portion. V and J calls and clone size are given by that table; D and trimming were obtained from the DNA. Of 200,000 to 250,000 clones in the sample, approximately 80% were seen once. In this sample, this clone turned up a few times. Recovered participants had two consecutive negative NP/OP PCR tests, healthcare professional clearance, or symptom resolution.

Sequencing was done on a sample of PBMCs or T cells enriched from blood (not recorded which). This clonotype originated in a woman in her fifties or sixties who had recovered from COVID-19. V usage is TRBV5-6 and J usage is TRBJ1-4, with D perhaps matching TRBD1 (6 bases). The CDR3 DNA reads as TGTGCCAGCAGCACCGATACAGGGAGGGGTGGGGAAAAACTGTTTTTT. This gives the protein CASSTDTGRGGEKLFF.